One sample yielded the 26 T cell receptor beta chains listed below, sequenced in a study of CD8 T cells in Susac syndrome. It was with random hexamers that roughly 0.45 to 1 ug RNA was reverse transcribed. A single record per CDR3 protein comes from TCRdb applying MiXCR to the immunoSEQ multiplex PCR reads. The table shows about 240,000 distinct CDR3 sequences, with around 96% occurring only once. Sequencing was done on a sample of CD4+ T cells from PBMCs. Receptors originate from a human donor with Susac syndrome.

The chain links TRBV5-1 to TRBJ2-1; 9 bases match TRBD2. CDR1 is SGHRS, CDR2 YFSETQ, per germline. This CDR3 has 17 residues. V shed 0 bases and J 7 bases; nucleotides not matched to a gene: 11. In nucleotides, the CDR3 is TGCGCCAGCAGCTTGGCCGGGTGGCTAGCGGGACCGAATGAGCAGTTCTTC. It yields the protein CASSLAGWLAGPNEQFF.

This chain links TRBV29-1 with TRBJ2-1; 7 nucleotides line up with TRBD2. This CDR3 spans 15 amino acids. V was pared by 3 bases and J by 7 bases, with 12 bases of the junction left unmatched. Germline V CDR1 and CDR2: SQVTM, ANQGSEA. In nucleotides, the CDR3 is TGCAGCGTTGACGCCCGGGACTATAGCGTTAATGAGCAGTTCTTC. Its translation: CSVDARDYSVNEQFF.

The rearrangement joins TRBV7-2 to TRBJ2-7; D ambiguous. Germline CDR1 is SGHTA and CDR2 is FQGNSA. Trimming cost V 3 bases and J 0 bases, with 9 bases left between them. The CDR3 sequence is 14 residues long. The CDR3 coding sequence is TGTGCCAGCAGCTTCGGGCATAGCTCCTACGAGCAGTACTTC. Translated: CASSFGHSSYEQYF.

The CDR3 reads CSVEFPSNTEAFF. The CDR3 bases are TGCAGCGTTGAGTTTCCGTCGAACACTGAAGCTTTCTTT. This rearrangement joins TRBV29-1 to TRBJ1-1; D uncertain. With 3 bases removed from V and 1 base from J, the gap between germline ends came to 9 bases. The germline V gene has CDR1 SQVTM and CDR2 ANQGSEA. This CDR3 is built from 13 residues.

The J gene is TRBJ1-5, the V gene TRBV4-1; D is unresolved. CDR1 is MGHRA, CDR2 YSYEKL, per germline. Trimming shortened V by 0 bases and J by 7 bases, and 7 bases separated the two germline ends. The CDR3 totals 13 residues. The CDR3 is CASSQDVVQPQHF. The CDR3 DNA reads TGCGCCAGCAGCCAAGATGTAGTACAGCCCCAGCATTTT.

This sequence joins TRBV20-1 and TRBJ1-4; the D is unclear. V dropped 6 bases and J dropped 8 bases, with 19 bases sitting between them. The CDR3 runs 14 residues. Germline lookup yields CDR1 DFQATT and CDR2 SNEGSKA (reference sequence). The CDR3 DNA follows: TGCAGTGCAAGGAACCACGGAGGATACGAAAAACTGTTTTTT. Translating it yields CSARNHGGYEKLFF.

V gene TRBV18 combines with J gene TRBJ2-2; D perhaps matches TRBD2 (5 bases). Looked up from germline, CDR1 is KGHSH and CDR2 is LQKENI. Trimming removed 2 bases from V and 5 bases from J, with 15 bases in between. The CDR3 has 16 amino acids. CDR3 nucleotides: TGTGCCAGCTCACCAAAGAGGGATACTCGGACCGGGGAGCTGTTTTTT. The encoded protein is CASSPKRDTRTGELFF.

This CDR3 is CASSFLIFGTAPDNSEQFF. CDR3 nucleotides: TGTGCCAGCAGCTTCTTGATTTTTGGGACAGCCCCAGACAATAGTGAGCAGTTCTTC. This chain links TRBV5-6 with TRBJ2-1, with 7 bases aligning to TRBD1. V gave up 2 bases and J gave up 9 bases; unmatched junction bases: 23. The CDR3 has 19 amino acids. Germline assignment: CDR1 SGHDT and CDR2 YYEEEE. Drawing the rest from reference TRBV5-6 and TRBJ2-1, the complete variable domain is DAGVTQSPTHLIKTRGQQVTLRCSPKSGHDTVSWYQQALGQGPQFIFQYYEEEERQRGNFPDRFSGHQFPNYSSELNVNALLLGDSALYLCASSFLIFGTAPDNSEQFFGPGTRLTVL.

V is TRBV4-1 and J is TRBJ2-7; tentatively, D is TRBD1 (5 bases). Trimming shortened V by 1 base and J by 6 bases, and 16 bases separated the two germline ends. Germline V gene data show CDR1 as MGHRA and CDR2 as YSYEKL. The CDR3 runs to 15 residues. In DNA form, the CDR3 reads TGCGCCAGCAGCCAAGTCCAGGTAGGGGCATCCGAGCAGTACTTC. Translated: CASSQVQVGASEQYF.

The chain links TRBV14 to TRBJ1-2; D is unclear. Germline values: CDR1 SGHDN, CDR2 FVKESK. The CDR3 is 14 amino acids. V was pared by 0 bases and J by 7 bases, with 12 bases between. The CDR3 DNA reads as TGTGCCAGCAGCCAAGATGTATCGATCGGTGGCTACACCTTC. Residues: CASSQDVSIGGYTF.

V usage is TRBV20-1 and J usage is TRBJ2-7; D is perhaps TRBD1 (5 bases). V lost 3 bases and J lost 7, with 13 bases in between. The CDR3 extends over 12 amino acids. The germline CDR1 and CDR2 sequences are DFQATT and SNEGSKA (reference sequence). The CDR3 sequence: CSASYGAGEQYF. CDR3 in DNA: TGCAGTGCTAGTTATGGGGCTGGGGAGCAGTACTTC.

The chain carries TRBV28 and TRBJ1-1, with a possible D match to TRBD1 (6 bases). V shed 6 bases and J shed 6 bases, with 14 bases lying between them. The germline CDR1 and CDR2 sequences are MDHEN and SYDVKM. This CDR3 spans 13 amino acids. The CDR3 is CASRPTGIPEAFF. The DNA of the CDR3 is TGTGCCAGCAGACCTACAGGGATCCCTGAAGCTTTCTTT.

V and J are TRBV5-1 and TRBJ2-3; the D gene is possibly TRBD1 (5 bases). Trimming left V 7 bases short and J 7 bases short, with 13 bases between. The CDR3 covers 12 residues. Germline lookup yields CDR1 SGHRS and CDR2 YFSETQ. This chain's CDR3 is CASAQGQNTQYF. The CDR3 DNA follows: TGCGCCAGCGCCCAGGGCCAAAATACGCAGTATTTT.

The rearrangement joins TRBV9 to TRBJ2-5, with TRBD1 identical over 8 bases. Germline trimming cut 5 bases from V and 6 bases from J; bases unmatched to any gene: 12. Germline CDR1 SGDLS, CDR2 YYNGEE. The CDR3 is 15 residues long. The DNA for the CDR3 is TGTGCCAGCAGTGACGAGCAGGGGGCTCCCAAGACCCAGTACTTC. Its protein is CASSDEQGAPKTQYF.

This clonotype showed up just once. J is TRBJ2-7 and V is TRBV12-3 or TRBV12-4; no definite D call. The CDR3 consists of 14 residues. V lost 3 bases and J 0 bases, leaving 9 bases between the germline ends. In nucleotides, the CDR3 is TGTGCCAGCAGTTTCGGCGGCAACTCCTACGAGCAGTACTTC. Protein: CASSFGGNSYEQYF.

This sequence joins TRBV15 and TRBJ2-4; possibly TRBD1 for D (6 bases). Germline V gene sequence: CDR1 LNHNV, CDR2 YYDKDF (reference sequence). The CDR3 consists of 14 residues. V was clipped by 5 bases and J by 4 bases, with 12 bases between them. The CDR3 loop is CATSGWTEKNIQYF. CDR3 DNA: TGTGCCACCAGCGGATGGACAGAGAAAAACATTCAGTACTTC. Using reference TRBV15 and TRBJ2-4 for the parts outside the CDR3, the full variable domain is DAMVIQNPRYQVTQFGKPVTLSCSQTLNHNVMYWYQQKSSQAPKLLFHYYDKDFNNEADTPDNFQSRRPNTSFCFLDIRSPGLGDTAMYLCATSGWTEKNIQYFGAGTRLSVL.

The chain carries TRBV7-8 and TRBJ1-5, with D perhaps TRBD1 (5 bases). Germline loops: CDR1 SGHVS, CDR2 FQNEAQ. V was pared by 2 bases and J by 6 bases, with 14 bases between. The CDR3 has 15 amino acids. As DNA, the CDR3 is TGTGCCAGCAGCTTAACGTCAGGGCATCGTCAGCCCCAGCATTTT. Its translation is CASSLTSGHRQPQHF.

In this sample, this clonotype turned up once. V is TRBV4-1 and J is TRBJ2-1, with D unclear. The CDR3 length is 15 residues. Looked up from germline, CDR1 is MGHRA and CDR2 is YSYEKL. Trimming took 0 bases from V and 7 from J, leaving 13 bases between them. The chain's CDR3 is CASSQDSGPFNEQFF. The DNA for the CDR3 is TGCGCCAGCAGCCAAGATTCCGGACCTTTTAATGAGCAGTTCTTC.

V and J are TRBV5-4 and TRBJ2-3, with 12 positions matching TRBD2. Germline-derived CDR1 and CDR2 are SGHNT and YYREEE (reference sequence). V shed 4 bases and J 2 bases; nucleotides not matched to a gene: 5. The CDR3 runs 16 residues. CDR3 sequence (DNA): TGTGCCAGCAGCAGAAGACTAGCGGGAGACACAGATACGCAGTATTTT. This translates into CASSRRLAGDTDTQYF.

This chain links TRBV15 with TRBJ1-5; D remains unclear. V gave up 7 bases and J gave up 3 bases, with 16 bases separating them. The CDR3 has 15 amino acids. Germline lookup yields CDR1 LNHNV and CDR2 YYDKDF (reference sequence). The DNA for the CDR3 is TGTGCCACCACCGCCGGGTCTCCCTTCAATCAGCCCCAGCATTTT. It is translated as CATTAGSPFNQPQHF.

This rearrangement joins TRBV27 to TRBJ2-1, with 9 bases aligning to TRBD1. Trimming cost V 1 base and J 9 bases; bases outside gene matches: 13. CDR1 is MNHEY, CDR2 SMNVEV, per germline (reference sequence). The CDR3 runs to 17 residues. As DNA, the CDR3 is TGTGCCAGCAGTTTATATCCGGGACAGGGATCTACCACTGAGCAGTTCTTC. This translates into CASSLYPGQGSTTEQFF.

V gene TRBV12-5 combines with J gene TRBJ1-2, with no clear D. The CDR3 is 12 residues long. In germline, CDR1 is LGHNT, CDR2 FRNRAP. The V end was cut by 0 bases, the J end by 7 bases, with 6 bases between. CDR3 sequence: CASGLVWVGYTF. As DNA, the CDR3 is TGTGCTAGTGGTTTGGTATGGGTTGGCTACACCTTC.

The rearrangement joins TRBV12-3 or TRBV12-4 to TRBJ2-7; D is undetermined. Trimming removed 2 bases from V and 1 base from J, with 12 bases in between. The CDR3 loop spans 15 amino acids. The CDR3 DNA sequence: TGTGCCAGCAGTTTAAGGGCAGGTGGGTCCTACGAGCAGTACTTC. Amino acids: CASSLRAGGSYEQYF.

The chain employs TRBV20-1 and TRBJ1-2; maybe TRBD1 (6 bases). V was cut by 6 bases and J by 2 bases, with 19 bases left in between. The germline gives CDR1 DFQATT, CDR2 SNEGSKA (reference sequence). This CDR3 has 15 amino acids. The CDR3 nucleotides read TGCAGTGCCGACGACCCCAGGGGTTTCAACTATGGCTACACCTTC. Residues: CSADDPRGFNYGYTF.

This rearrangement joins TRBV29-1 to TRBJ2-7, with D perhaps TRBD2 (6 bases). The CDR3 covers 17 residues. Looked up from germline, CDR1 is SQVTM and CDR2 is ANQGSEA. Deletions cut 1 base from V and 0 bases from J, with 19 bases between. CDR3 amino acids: CSVEVFIGLSGSYEQYF. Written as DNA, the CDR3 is TGCAGCGTTGAAGTTTTTATTGGCCTTAGCGGCTCCTACGAGCAGTACTTC.

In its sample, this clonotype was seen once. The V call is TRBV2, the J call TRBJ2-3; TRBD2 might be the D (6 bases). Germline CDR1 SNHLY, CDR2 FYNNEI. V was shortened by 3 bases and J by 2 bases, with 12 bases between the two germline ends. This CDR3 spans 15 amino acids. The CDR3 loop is CASSDSGYSTDTQYF. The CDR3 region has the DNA TGTGCCAGCAGTGATAGCGGATACTCCACAGATACGCAGTATTTT.